The text below deals with one TCR beta chain. Produced via immunoSEQ multiplex PCR; TCRdb's table is partial and in-frame only. The sample consists of about 410,000 clones, about 92% of them appearing once. This entry is derived from a study of blood T cell repertoires in COVID-19. Study context: Sample material is recorded as cDNA or gDNA derived from T cells, B-cell-depleted T cells, or PBMCs.

J was trimmed by 7 bases and V by 1 base; bases with no gene match: 6. From germline, CDR1 is SGHVS and CDR2 FQNEAQ. This CDR3 spans 15 amino acids. Participants were aged about 18 to 90 years, lived in over 20 US areas, and enrolled virtually. This clonotype was sampled from a man between 18 and 29 years old who had recovered from COVID-19. The chain is built from TRBV7-8 and TRBJ1-4; 7 nucleotides align to TRBD1. Source material: PBMCs or T cells enriched from blood (not recorded which). The CDR3: CASSLGRQGSEKLFF. CDR3 sequence (DNA): TGTGCCAGCAGCTTAGGCCGACAGGGAAGTGAAAAACTGTTTTTT.